The source of this T cell receptor beta chain is a study of T cells after yellow fever vaccination. The study's findings and limits: The secondary response was weaker but peaked faster, day 5 versus 15.

Trimming removed 2 bases from V and 4 bases from J, with 9 bases in between. The V gene's germline CDR1 is GTSNPN and CDR2 SVGIG (reference sequence). This CDR3 has 13 residues. This clonotype was observed many times. No antigen is known for it. Each CDR3 protein gets one entry after TCRdb re-called the 5' RACE reads with MiXCR. This sample yields 200,000 to 300,000 distinct CDR3 sequences, of which more than 3.5% are seen a single time; around 19% belongs to the top ten. This chain uses TRBV30 with TRBJ1-5; TRBD1 might be the D (6 bases). This sample comprised PBMCs, obtained 15 days after the yellow fever booster vaccination. The TCR originated in a man younger than 30 who received the YFV17D yellow fever vaccine. Here the CDR3 DNA reads TGTGCCTGGAGTCTTGGACAGAATCAGCCCCAGCATTTT. Translating it yields CAWSLGQNQPQHF.